The 27 T cell receptor beta chains listed next were all sequenced from one sample in a study of shared clonotypes between healthy human individuals. This table comes from immunoSEQ multiplex PCR, and its TCRdb copy is limited to in-frame clones, with some not included. The sample records around 240,000 clones, approximately 70% being singletons. Sequencing was done on a sample of memory CD4+ T cells sorted from blood. Subset: CD45RA-negative fraction. These receptor sequences come from a man younger than 40 in good health.

The CDR3 here is CASSLAAQLLGNEQFF. CDR3 in DNA: TGTGCCAGCAGCTTAGCTGCCCAGCTCCTTGGCAATGAGCAGTTCTTC. V is TRBV7-8 and J is TRBJ2-1, with D unclear. CDR3 length: 16 amino acids. Germline values: CDR1 SGHVS, CDR2 FQNEAQ. The V gene lost 0 bases and the J gene lost 6 bases, with 15 bases spanning the gap.

This clone was seen only once. The junction does not match germline at one end; this may be a read error. Written as DNA, the CDR3 is TGTGCCCGGAGTTCGGGGACGTCCTACGAGCAGTACTTC. Encoded protein: CARSSGTSYEQYF. This chain links TRBV30 with TRBJ2-7, with D perhaps assigned TRBD1 or TRBD2 (5 bases each). Germline CDR1 GTSNPN, CDR2 SVGIG (reference sequence). This CDR3 contains 13 residues.

The rearrangement uses TRBV14 and TRBJ2-3, with D tentatively TRBD1 or TRBD2 (6 bases each). From germline, CDR1 is SGHDN and CDR2 FVKESK. The CDR3 sequence is 14 residues long. Trimming removed 1 base at V and 8 bases at J, with 13 bases between. CDR3 sequence reads: CASSQVLGGGTQYF. As DNA, the CDR3 is TGTGCCAGCAGCCAAGTATTAGGGGGAGGTACGCAGTATTTT.

The table lists this clone with a few counts. This chain links TRBV5-4 with TRBJ1-1; D is uncertain. This CDR3 contains 13 residues. V lost 3 bases and J lost 8, with 14 bases in between. Germline V gene sequence: CDR1 SGHNT, CDR2 YYREEE (reference sequence). CDR3 nucleotides: TGTGCCAGCAGCTGGAAGGACGGACGAGAAGCTTTCTTT. Translating gives CASSWKDGREAFF. The complete variable domain, with remaining parts taken from reference TRBV5-4 and TRBJ1-1, reads ETGVTQSPTHLIKTRGQQVTLRCSSQSGHNTVSWYQQALGQGPQFIFQYYREEENGRGNFPPRFSGLQFPNYSSELNVNALELDDSALYLCASSWKDGREAFFGQGTRLTVV.

This sequence joins TRBV28 and TRBJ2-5, with D hard to call. V was pared by 4 bases and J by 11 bases, with 2 bases between. The V gene's germline CDR1 is MDHEN and CDR2 SYDVKM. The CDR3 length is 8 residues. The CDR3 region is CASSSQYF. In DNA form, the CDR3 reads TGTGCCAGCAGTTCGCAGTACTTC.

The chain is built from TRBV9 and TRBJ2-2; D is undetermined. CDR3 length: 15 amino acids. Germline CDR1 SGDLS, CDR2 YYNGEE. The V gene lost 3 bases and the J gene lost 2 bases, with 11 bases spanning the gap. This CDR3 reads CASSGRTGNTGELFF. CDR3 sequence (DNA): TGTGCCAGCAGCGGTCGGACGGGTAACACCGGGGAGCTGTTTTTT.

The chain couples TRBV10-3 to TRBJ1-5; a weak D match, TRBD1 (6 bases). This CDR3 comprises 15 residues. V was cut by 6 bases and J by 4 bases, with 16 bases left in between. Germline CDR1 and CDR2: ENHRY and SYGVKD. The CDR3 region has the DNA TGTGCCATCAGCGGGGGGCAGGGGTATAATCAGCCCCAGCATTTT. Its protein product is CAISGGQGYNQPQHF.

This clone was observed a single time. The chain joins TRBV28 to TRBJ2-5; the match to TRBD1 covers 8 bases. Germline trimming cut 2 bases from V and 0 bases from J; bases unmatched to any gene: 5. The CDR3 is 16 residues long. Germline CDR1 MDHEN, CDR2 SYDVKM. CDR3 residues: CASSLGTGSYQETQYF. CDR3 in DNA: TGTGCCAGCAGTTTAGGGACAGGTTCGTACCAAGAGACCCAGTACTTC.

The genes are TRBV28 and TRBJ1-4, with D perhaps matching TRBD1 (5 bases). Between the trimmed V and J ends, which lost 2 bases and 12 bases, there was a span of 7 bases. Germline V gene sequence: CDR1 MDHEN, CDR2 SYDVKM. The CDR3 is 11 residues long. CDR3 sequence: CASSLRGELFF. The CDR3 DNA sequence: TGTGCCAGCAGTTTACGGGGGGAACTGTTTTTT.

V gene TRBV10-3 combines with J gene TRBJ2-2; weak D call: TRBD2 (6 bases). Trimming cost V 7 bases and J 3 bases, with 15 bases left between them. The CDR3 spans 15 residues. Germline V gene data show CDR1 as ENHRY and CDR2 as SYGVKD. The CDR3 region is CAITLEGLDTGELFF. In nucleotides, the CDR3 is TGTGCCATCACCCTGGAGGGGTTGGACACCGGGGAGCTGTTTTTT.

The chain recombines TRBV27 with TRBJ2-7; tentatively, D is TRBD1 or TRBD2 (7 bases each). Trimming took off 6 bases at V and 2 bases at J, with 20 bases between the two ends. Germline V gene lookup returns CDR1 MNHEY and CDR2 SMNVEV (reference sequence). This CDR3 has 16 amino acids. CDR3 coding DNA: TGTGCCAGCAGCCCCAGGGGGAGGGGGCTCGCCTACGAGCAGTACTTC. It specifies CASSPRGRGLAYEQYF.

This clone was recorded at least ten times. This rearrangement joins TRBV11-2 to TRBJ2-1; 7 bases are a match to TRBD2. Germline lookup yields CDR1 SGHAT and CDR2 FQNNGV. CDR3 size: 14 residues. The V and J ends lost 1 base and 7 bases, in that order; junction bases with no gene match: 4. The chain's CDR3 is CASSLAAGANEQFF. The CDR3 bases are TGTGCCAGCAGCTTAGCGGCGGGAGCTAATGAGCAGTTCTTC.

This chain joins TRBV18 and TRBJ2-4; no firm D call. Germline CDR1 KGHSH, CDR2 LQKENI. V was clipped by 0 bases and J by 2 bases, with 8 bases between them. The length of the CDR3 is 15 residues. The CDR3 DNA follows: TGTGCCAGCTCACCACCGCCGGCTTCCAAAAACATTCAGTACTTC. The encoded protein is CASSPPPASKNIQYF.

The J gene is TRBJ2-1, the V gene TRBV7-9; weak D call: TRBD2 (7 bases). The CDR3 totals 17 residues. V lost 6 bases and J lost 5, with 23 bases in between. The germline gives CDR1 SEHNR, CDR2 FQNEAQ (reference sequence). The CDR3 region is CASRRQVGLADDNEQFF. Written as DNA, the CDR3 is TGTGCCAGCAGAAGACAGGTCGGGCTAGCGGACGACAATGAGCAGTTCTTC. Looking up the rest from reference TRBV7-9 and TRBJ2-1 gives the full variable domain: DTGVSQNPRHKITKRGQNVTFRCDPISEHNRLYWYRQTLGQGPEFLTYFQNEAQLEKSRLLSDRFSAERPKGSFSTLEIQRTEQGDSAMYLCASRRQVGLADDNEQFFGPGTRLTVL.

This chain links TRBV30 with TRBJ1-1; D is undetermined. The CDR3 covers 14 residues. The V gene's germline CDR1 is GTSNPN and CDR2 SVGIG (reference sequence). Trimming took off 5 bases at V and 1 base at J, with 14 bases between the two ends. CDR3 region: CAWGYGRRNTEAFF. CDR3 bases: TGTGCCTGGGGGTACGGACGGAGGAACACTGAAGCTTTCTTT.

The chain carries TRBV29-1 and TRBJ1-1, with D perhaps matching TRBD1 (6 bases). The CDR3 covers 14 residues. V was shortened by 4 bases and J by 4 bases, with 16 bases between the two germline ends. Germline V gives CDR1 SQVTM, CDR2 ANQGSEA. The CDR3 bases are TGCAGCGTTGCATGGGCAGGGGAAGGCACTGAAGCTTTCTTT. This gives the protein CSVAWAGEGTEAFF.

The CDR3 DNA reads TGTGCCACCCCTTTCGTATACTATGGCTACACCTTC. Residues: CATPFVYYGYTF. The chain uses TRBV6-1 and TRBJ1-2, with D uncertain. This CDR3 has 12 residues. Trimming shortened V by 10 bases and J by 3 bases, and 12 bases separated the two germline ends. Germline V gene lookup returns CDR1 MNHNS and CDR2 SASEGT.

This clone appeared once. This chain links TRBV5-4 with TRBJ2-5; D call uncertain. Germline V gene data show CDR1 as SGHNT and CDR2 as YYREEE (reference sequence). V was trimmed by 4 bases and J by 6 bases, leaving 13 bases between them. This CDR3 contains 13 residues. This chain's CDR3 is CASSQRLPQTQYF. The CDR3 DNA reads TGTGCCAGCAGCCAGCGTTTACCCCAGACCCAGTACTTC.

This clone has more than one count but fewer than ten. The chain is built from TRBV19 and TRBJ2-2; D is possibly TRBD2 (6 bases). CDR1 is LNHDA, CDR2 SQIVND, per germline (reference sequence). This CDR3 comprises 21 residues. The V end lost 7 bases, the J end lost 0 bases, and 30 bases lay between the germline ends. The CDR3 region has the DNA TGTGCCAGTACCCCCGGGGGAAGGGGCCTCTGGCGATTCGCGAACACCGGGGAGCTGTTTTTT. Protein product: CASTPGGRGLWRFANTGELFF.

This chain connects TRBV5-5 to TRBJ2-1; D possibly matches TRBD1 or TRBD2 (5 bases each). The V end was cut by 2 bases, the J end by 4 bases, with 13 bases between. CDR1 SGHKS and CDR2 YYEKEE come from the germline V gene (reference sequence). This CDR3 is built from 15 residues. The CDR3, as DNA: TGTGCCAGCAGCTTAAGGGACCGCGCTTACAATGAGCAGTTCTTC. The encoded protein is CASSLRDRAYNEQFF.

DNA of the CDR3: TGTGCCAGCAGCTTAAGTGGGTCCCGTAATGAGCAGTACTTC. It translates to CASSLSGSRNEQYF. The V call is TRBV11-1, the J call TRBJ2-7; unclear D gene. V shed 2 bases and J shed 7 bases, with 15 bases lying between them. Per germline, CDR1 SGHAT and CDR2 FQDESV (reference sequence). This CDR3 region has 14 residues.

This clone has only a few counts. J is TRBJ2-3 and V is TRBV6-5, with D possibly TRBD1 on 5 matching bases. Germline lookup yields CDR1 MNHEY and CDR2 SVGAGI. V lost 2 bases, J lost 2 bases, and 11 bases lay in between. CDR3 length: 15 residues. CDR3 region: CASSYGQGYTDTQYF. In DNA form, the CDR3 reads TGTGCCAGCAGTTACGGGCAGGGCTACACAGATACGCAGTATTTT.

The V and J genes are TRBV6-5 and TRBJ2-7; D perhaps matches TRBD1 (5 bases). V lost 0 bases, J lost 4 bases, and 10 bases lay in between. This CDR3 is built from 14 residues. Germline V CDR1 and CDR2: MNHEY, SVGAGI. The DNA for the CDR3 is TGTGCCAGCAGTTACTCCCACAAGGGGTACGAGCAGTACTTC. Amino acid sequence: CASSYSHKGYEQYF.

The genes are TRBV19 and TRBJ2-7; TRBD2 is a possible D gene (6 bases). Trimming left V 5 bases short and J 2 bases short, with 16 bases between. This CDR3 contains 15 residues. Germline V gene sequence: CDR1 LNHDA, CDR2 SQIVND (reference sequence). For the CDR3, the DNA is TGTGCCAGTAGTCTTCGACTAGTTCCGGCCTACGAGCAGTACTTC. It is translated as CASSLRLVPAYEQYF.

The chain is built from TRBV2 and TRBJ2-1, with D perhaps TRBD2 (6 bases). With 8 bases removed from V and 7 bases from J, the gap between germline ends came to 15 bases. Germline V CDR1 and CDR2: SNHLY, FYNNEI. This CDR3 is built from 13 residues. Here the CDR3 reads CASGPPSVNEQFF. CDR3 DNA: TGTGCCAGCGGACCCCCTAGCGTGAATGAGCAGTTCTTC.

This clone was seen only once. J is TRBJ2-3 and V is TRBV5-8; possibly TRBD1 for D (6 bases). CDR1 is SGHTS, CDR2 YDEGEE, per germline. The ends were cut back, 4 bases at V and 6 bases at J, with 21 bases in the middle. This CDR3 region has 16 residues. Written as DNA, the CDR3 is TGTGCCAGCAGCGGGCGACAGGCCCTACGCGGGGATACGCAGTATTTT. The encoded protein is CASSGRQALRGDTQYF. Using reference TRBV5-8 and TRBJ2-3 for the parts outside the CDR3, the full variable domain is EAGVTQSPTHLIKTRGQQATLRCSPISGHTSVYWYQQALGLGLQFLLWYDEGEERNRGNFPPRFSGRQFPNYSSELNVNALELEDSALYLCASSGRQALRGDTQYFGPGTRLTVL.

The chain uses TRBV11-2 and TRBJ1-1; no clear D. CDR1 is SGHAT, CDR2 FQNNGV, per germline. Trimming removed 5 bases at V and 2 bases at J, with 9 bases between. The CDR3 consists of 13 residues. The CDR3 reads CASSLRRNTEAFF. In DNA form, the CDR3 reads TGTGCCAGCAGCCTAAGGAGAAACACTGAAGCTTTCTTT.